Given below is one TCR beta chain in context. Its antigen is undetermined. This clone may be a read error of a much larger clone one base away. RNA transcripts served as the template for amplifying TCR beta CDR3 regions. A set of HTBI primers served as the primers for a first-round RT-PCR of the TCR CDR3. One entry per CDR3 protein, called by TCRdb with MiXCR from the multiplex PCR reads. Among 800,000 or so distinct CDR3 sequences, over 35% were seen once, and the ten largest hold approximately 8.7%. This CDR3 is 12 amino acids long. V was clipped by 3 bases and J by 0 bases, with 3 bases between them. Germline values: CDR1 SEHNR, CDR2 FQNEAQ (reference sequence). Disease duration under 2 months; hyperthyroidism patients were aged 18 to 65. Patients were excluded because of uncontrolled infection, other autoimmune disease, pregnancy or lactation. The data originate from a study of T cells in Graves' hyperthyroidism and ophthalmopathy. Overall study results and limits: Most clonotypes expanded in thyroid above 0.001 were likewise present in blood.

The chain has TRBV7-9 and TRBJ2-7; D is uncertain. The clonotype was recovered from a man younger than 30 with Graves' hyperthyroidism. The specimen was blood. The CDR3 region is CASSFTSYEQYF. The CDR3 bases are TGTGCCAGCAGCTTTACCTCCTACGAGCAGTACTTC.